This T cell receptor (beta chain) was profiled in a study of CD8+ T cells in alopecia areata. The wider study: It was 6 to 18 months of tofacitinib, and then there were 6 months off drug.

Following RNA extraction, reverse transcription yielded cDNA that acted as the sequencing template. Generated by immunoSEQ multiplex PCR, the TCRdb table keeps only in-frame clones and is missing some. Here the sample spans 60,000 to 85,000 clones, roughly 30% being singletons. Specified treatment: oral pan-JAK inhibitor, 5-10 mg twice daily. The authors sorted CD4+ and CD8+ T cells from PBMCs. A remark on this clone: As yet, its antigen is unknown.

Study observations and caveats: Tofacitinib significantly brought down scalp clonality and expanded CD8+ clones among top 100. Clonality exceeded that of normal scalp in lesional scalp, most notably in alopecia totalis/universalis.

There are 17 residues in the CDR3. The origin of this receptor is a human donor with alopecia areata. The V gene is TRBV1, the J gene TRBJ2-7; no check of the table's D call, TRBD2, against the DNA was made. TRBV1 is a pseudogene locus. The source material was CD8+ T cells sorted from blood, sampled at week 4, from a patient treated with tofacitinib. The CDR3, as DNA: TGCACCAGCAGTACGGGGGTAGCGCTGGTGTGGACCTACGAGCAGTACTTC. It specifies CTSSTGVALVWTYEQYF.